Sequencing of this T cell receptor beta chain was carried out in a study of cytomegalovirus exposure and HLA in healthy donors. For the study at large: Per a later analysis, the approximately 600 first-cohort and approximately 120 validation repertoires shared one platform.

Repertoires were generated with immunoSEQ multiplex PCR, while TCRdb's copy carries only in-frame clones and drops some. The sample has about 160,000 clones, 89% seen once. In this sample, this clone turned up once. The CDR3 is 17 amino acids. After removal of 4 bases from V and 2 bases from J, the junction contained 10 bases not matched to a gene. In germline, CDR1 is PRHDT, CDR2 FYEKMQ (reference sequence). The V and J genes are TRBV13 and TRBJ2-1; 8 bases fit TRBD2. The receptor's source is a man younger than 30 in good health and CMV-seropositive. The sequencing sample was made of PBMCs. The CDR3, as DNA: TGTGCCAGCAGCTATCCACCGGGACTAGGTGCCTACAATGAGCAGTTCTTC. Translated: CASSYPPGLGAYNEQFF.